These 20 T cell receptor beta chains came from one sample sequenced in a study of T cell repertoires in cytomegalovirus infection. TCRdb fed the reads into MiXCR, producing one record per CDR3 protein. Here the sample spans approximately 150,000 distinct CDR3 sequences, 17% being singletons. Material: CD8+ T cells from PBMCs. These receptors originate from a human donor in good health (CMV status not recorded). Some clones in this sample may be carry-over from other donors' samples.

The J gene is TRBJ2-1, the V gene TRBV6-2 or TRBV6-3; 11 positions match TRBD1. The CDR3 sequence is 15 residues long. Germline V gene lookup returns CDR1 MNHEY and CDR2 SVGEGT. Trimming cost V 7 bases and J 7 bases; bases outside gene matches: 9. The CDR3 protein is CASKSGTGGFNEQFF. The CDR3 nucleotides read TGTGCCAGCAAATCCGGGACAGGGGGTTTTAATGAGCAGTTCTTC.

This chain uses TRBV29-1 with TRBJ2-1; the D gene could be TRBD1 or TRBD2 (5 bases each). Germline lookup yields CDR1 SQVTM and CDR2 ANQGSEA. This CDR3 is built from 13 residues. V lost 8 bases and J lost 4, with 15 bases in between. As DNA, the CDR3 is TGCAGCCCCGGTCGGGGCGGTTACAATGAGCAGTTCTTC. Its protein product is CSPGRGGYNEQFF.

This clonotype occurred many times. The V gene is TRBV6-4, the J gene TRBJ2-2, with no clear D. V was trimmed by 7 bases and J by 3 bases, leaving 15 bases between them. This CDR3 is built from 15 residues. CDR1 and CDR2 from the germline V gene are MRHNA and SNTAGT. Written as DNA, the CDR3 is TGTGCCAGCACCCCAGAGGCAGAATACACCGGGGAGCTGTTTTTT. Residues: CASTPEAEYTGELFF.

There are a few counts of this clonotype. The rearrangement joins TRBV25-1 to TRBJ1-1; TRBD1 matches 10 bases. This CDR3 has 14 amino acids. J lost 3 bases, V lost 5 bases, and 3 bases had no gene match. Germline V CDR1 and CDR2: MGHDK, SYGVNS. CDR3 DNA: TGTGCCAGCAGTACCGGGACAGGGGACACTGAAGCTTTCTTT. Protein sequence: CASSTGTGDTEAFF.

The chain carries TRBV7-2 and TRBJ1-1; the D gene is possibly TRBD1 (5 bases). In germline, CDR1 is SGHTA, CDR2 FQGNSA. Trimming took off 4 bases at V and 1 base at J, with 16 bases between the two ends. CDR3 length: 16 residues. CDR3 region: CASSSNRGRTNTEAFF. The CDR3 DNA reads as TGTGCCAGCAGCTCTAATCGGGGGAGGACGAACACTGAAGCTTTCTTT.

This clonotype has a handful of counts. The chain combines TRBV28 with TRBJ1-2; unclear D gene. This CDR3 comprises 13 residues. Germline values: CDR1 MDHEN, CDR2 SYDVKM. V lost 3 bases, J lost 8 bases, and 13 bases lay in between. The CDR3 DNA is TGTGCCAGCAGTTTTTCCCAACGAGGGGGCTACACCTTC. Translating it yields CASSFSQRGGYTF.

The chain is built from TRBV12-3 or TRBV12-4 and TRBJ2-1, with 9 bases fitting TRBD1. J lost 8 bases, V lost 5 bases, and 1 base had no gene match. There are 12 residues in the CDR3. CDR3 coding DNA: TGTGCCAGCAGTACAGGGGGCGATGAGCAGTTCTTC. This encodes CASSTGGDEQFF.

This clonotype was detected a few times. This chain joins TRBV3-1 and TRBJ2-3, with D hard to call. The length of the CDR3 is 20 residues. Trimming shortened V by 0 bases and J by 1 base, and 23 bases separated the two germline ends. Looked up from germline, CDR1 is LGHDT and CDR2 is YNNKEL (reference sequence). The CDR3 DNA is TGTGCCAGCAGCCAAGAATGGACCGCTTATAGAGGTATCGGCACAGATACGCAGTATTTT. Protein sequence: CASSQEWTAYRGIGTDTQYF.

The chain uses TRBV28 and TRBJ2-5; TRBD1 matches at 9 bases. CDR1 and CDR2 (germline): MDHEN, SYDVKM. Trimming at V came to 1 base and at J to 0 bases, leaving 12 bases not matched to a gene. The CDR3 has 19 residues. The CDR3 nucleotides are TGTGCCAGCAGTTTATTTACAGGGGGCGAAAGGATGTACCAAGAGACCCAGTACTTC. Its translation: CASSLFTGGERMYQETQYF.

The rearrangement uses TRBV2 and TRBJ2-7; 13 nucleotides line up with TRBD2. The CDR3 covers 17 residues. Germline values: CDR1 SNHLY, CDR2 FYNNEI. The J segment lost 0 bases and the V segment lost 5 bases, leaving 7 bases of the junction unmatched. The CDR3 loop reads CASSLTSGRGNSYEQYF. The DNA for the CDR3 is TGTGCCAGCAGTCTAACTAGCGGGAGGGGCAACTCCTACGAGCAGTACTTC.

The CDR3 region is CASSERTGYQETQYF. The CDR3 DNA follows: TGTGCCAGCAGTGAGCGAACAGGGTACCAAGAGACCCAGTACTTC. The chain combines TRBV6-6 with TRBJ2-5; D might be TRBD1 (6 bases). V gave up 5 bases and J gave up 0 bases, with 13 bases separating them. CDR3 size: 15 residues. CDR1 is MNHNY, CDR2 SVGAGI, per germline (reference sequence).

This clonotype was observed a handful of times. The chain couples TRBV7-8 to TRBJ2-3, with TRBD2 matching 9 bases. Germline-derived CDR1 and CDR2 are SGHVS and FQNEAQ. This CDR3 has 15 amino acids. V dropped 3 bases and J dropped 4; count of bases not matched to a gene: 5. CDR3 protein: CASSLGGGAPDTQYF. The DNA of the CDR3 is TGTGCCAGCAGCTTGGGCGGGGGGGCTCCAGATACGCAGTATTTT.

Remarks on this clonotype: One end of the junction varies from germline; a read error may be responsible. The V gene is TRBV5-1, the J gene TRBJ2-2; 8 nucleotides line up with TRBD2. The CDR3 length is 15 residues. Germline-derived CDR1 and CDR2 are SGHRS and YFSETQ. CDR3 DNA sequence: TGCGCCAGCAGCTGGGAGCGGGAGAACTCCGGGGAGCTGTTTTTT. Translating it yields CASSWERENSGELFF.

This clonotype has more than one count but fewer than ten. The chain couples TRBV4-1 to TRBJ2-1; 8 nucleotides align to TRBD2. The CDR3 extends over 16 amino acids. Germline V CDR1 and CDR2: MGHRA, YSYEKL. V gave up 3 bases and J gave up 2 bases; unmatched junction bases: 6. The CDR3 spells CASSQPPGGTYNEQFF. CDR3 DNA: TGCGCCAGCAGCCAGCCCCCGGGGGGGACCTACAATGAGCAGTTCTTC.

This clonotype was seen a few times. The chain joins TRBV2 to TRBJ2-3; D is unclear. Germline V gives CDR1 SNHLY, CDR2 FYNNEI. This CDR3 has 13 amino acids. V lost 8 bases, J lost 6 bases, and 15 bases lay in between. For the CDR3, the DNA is TGTGCCAGCCTGCCTTTGCCTCCGGATACGCAGTATTTT. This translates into CASLPLPPDTQYF. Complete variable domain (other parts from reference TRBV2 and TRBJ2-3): EPEVTQTPSHQVTQMGQEVILRCVPISNHLYFYWYRQILGQKVEFLVSFYNNEISEKSEIFDDQFSVERPDGSNFTLKIRSTKLEDSAMYFCASLPLPPDTQYFGPGTRLTVL.

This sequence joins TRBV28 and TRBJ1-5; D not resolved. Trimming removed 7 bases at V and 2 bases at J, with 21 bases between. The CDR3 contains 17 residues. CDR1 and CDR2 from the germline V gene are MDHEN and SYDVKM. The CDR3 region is CASTRGMGGWRNQPQHF. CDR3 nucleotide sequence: TGTGCCAGCACCCGCGGGATGGGAGGCTGGCGCAATCAGCCCCAGCATTTT.

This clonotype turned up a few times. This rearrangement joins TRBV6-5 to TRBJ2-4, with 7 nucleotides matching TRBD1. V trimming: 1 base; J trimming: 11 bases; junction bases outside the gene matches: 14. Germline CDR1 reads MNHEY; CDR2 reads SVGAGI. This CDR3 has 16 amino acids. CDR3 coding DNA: TGTGCCAGCAGTTACTTTACAGGGGCGATGGGGTACGTTCAGTACTTC. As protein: CASSYFTGAMGYVQYF.

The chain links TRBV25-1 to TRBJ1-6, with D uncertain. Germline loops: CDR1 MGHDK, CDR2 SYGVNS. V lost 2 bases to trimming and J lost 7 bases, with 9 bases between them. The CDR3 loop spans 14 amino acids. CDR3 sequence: CASSEGTVNSPLHF. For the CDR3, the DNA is TGTGCCAGCAGTGAAGGAACAGTAAATTCACCCCTCCACTTT.

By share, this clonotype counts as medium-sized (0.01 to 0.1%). The CDR3 sequence is CASSYSSPGTLETQYF. CDR3 sequence (DNA): TGTGCCAGCAGTTACTCGTCCCCCGGGACTTTAGAGACCCAGTACTTC. The rearrangement joins TRBV6-5 to TRBJ2-5, with TRBD2 as a possible D gene (6 bases). Germline CDR1 MNHEY, CDR2 SVGAGI. The CDR3 is 16 amino acids. The V and J ends lost 0 bases and 4 bases respectively, with 15 bases between them.

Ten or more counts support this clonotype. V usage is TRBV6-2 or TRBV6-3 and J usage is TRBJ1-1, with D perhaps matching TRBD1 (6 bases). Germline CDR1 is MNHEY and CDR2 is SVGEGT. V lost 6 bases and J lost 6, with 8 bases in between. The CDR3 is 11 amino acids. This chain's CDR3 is CASRQGSEAFF. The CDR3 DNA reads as TGTGCCAGCAGACAGGGCTCTGAAGCTTTCTTT.